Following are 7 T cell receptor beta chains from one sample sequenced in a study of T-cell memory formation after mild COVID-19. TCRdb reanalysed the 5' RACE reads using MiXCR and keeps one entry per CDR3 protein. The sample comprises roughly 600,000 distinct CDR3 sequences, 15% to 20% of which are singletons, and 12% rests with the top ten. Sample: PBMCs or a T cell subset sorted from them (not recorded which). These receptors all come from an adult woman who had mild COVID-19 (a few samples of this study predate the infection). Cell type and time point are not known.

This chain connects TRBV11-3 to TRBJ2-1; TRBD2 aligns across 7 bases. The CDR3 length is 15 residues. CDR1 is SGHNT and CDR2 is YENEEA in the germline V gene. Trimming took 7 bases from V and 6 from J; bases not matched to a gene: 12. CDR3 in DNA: TGTGCCAGCACCCGTTTTGCGGGAGTATCCAATGAGCAGTTCTTC. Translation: CASTRFAGVSNEQFF.

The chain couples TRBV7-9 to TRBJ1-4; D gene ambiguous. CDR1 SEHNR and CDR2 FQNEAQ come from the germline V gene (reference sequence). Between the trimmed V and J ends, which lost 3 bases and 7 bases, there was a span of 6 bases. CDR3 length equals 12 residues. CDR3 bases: TGTGCCAGCAGCTTGTGGGGTGAAAAACTGTTTTTT. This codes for CASSLWGEKLFF.

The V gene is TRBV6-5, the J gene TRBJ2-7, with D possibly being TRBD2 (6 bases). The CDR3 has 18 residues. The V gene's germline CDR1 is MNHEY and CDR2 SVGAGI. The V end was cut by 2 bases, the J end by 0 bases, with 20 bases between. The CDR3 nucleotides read TGTGCCAGCAGTTACCCGGCCTTTGGCGGGGCTACCTCCTACGAGCAGTACTTC. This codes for CASSYPAFGGATSYEQYF.

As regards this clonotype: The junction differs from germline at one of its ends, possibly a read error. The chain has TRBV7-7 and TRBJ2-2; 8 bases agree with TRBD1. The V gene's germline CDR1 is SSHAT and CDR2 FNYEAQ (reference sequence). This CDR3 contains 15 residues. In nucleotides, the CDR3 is TGTGCTAGCAGCTTGTTACAGGGGGACACCGGGGAGCTGTTTTTT. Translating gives CASSLLQGDTGELFF.

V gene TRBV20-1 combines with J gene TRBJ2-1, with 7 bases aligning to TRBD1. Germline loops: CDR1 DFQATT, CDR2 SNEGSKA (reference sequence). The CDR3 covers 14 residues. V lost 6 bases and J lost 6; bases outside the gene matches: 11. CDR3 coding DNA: TGCAGTGCCCGTACCGGGACAGAGACCAATGAGCAGTTCTTC. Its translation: CSARTGTETNEQFF.

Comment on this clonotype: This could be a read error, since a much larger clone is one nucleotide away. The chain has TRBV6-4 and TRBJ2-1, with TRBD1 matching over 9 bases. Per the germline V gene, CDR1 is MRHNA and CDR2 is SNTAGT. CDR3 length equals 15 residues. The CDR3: CASSEGQGPYNEKFF. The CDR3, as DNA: TGTGCCAGCAGTGAGGGACAGGGCCCTTACAATGAGAAGTTCTTC.

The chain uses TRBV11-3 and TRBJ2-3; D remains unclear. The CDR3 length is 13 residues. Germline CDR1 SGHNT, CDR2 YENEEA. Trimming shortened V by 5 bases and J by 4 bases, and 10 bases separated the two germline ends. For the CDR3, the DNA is TGTGCCAGCAGCCCCCCTTGGCCAGATACGCAGTATTTT. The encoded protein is CASSPPWPDTQYF.